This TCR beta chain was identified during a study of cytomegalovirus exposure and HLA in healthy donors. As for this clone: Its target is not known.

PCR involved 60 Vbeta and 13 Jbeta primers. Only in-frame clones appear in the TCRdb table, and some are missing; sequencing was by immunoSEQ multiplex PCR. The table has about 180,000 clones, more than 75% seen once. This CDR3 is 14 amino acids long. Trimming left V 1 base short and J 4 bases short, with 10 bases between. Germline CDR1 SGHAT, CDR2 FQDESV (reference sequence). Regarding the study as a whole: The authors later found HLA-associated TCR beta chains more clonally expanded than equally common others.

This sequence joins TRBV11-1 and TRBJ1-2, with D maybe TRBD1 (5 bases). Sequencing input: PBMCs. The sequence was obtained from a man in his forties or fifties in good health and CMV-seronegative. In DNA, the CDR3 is TGTGCCAGCAGCTTAGGGCAGGGAGGCTATGGCTACACCTTC. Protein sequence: CASSLGQGGYGYTF.